The 3 T cell receptor beta chains given below trace back to one sample, sequenced in a study of Ad26.COV2.S vaccination and SARS-CoV-2 variants. Method: immunoSEQ multiplex PCR; TCRdb's copy keeps in-frame clones and lacks some. The profile shows around 380,000 clones, 80% to 90% of them singletons. Indicated treatment: 15 to 20 received Ad26.COV2.S at low or high dose, single or two shots; about 5 received placebo; per-sample allocation not given. Vaccine and placebo recipients were sampled on day 63 after the first injection. The source material was peripheral blood, sampled in a trial of Ad26.COV2.S vaccine versus placebo. These receptor sequences come from a person aged 18-60 years who received the Ad26.COV2.S COVID-19 vaccine or a placebo.

This chain uses TRBV4-3 with TRBJ2-7; D is ambiguous. This CDR3 comprises 13 residues. Germline V gene lookup returns CDR1 LGHNA and CDR2 YSLEER. V dropped 4 bases and J dropped 2 bases, with 9 bases sitting between them. DNA of the CDR3: TGCGCCAGCAGCCCCTCTGGGGCCTACGAGCAGTACTTC. Protein: CASSPSGAYEQYF.

The chain couples TRBV10-3 to TRBJ1-1, with a tentative D call TRBD1 (5 bases). Trimming shortened V by 5 bases and J by 4 bases, and 14 bases separated the two germline ends. The length of the CDR3 is 14 residues. Germline V gene data show CDR1 as ENHRY and CDR2 as SYGVKD. The CDR3 is CAISNDRGATEAFF. The CDR3 DNA sequence: TGTGCCATCAGTAATGACAGAGGGGCCACTGAAGCTTTCTTT.

Only one count was recorded for this clone. The gene calls are TRBV4-1 and TRBJ1-2; 7 bases line up with TRBD1. Germline trimming cut 2 bases from V and 2 bases from J; bases unmatched to any gene: 5. The CDR3 is 15 amino acids. Germline CDR1 reads MGHRA; CDR2 reads YSYEKL. This chain's CDR3 is CASSQPRTGNYGYTF. The CDR3 nucleotides are TGCGCCAGCAGCCAACCCAGGACAGGAAACTATGGCTACACCTTC.